These 31 T cell receptor beta chains came from one sample sequenced in a study of T cells in narcolepsy. Some clones are missing from TCRdb's copy, which holds only in-frame ones; the method was immunoSEQ multiplex PCR. Here the sample spans approximately 11,000 clones, approximately 94% being singletons. The sample taken for sequencing was CD45RA- memory CD4+ T cells from PBMCs. The receptor source for this set is a human donor with narcolepsy.

The chain has TRBV10-2 and TRBJ1-1; 7 bases align to TRBD1. Per germline, CDR1 WSHSY and CDR2 SAAADI. V shed 11 bases, J shed 7 bases, and the junction held 13 bases outside the gene matches. The CDR3 has 13 amino acids. The CDR3 is CAGAPGQVNEAFF. CDR3 bases: TGCGCCGGAGCACCCGGACAGGTCAATGAAGCTTTCTTT.

The CDR3 spells CASSFGQGRGYGYTF. In DNA form, the CDR3 reads TGCGCCAGCAGCTTCGGACAGGGTCGGGGCTATGGCTACACCTTC. The V call is TRBV5-1, the J call TRBJ1-2; 8 nucleotides align to TRBD1. The CDR3 extends over 15 amino acids. Germline CDR1 is SGHRS and CDR2 is YFSETQ. V lost 2 bases, J lost 4 bases, and 7 bases stayed unmatched.

The chain couples TRBV15 to TRBJ2-2; TRBD1 agrees at 8 bases. Germline V gives CDR1 LNHNV, CDR2 YYDKDF (reference sequence). This CDR3 has 17 residues. Germline trimming cut 2 bases from V and 3 bases from J; bases unmatched to any gene: 8. CDR3 protein: CATSRKAGQGDTGELFF. The CDR3 DNA is TGTGCCACCAGCAGAAAGGCCGGACAGGGAGACACCGGGGAGCTGTTTTTT.

The chain links TRBV5-4 to TRBJ2-3; 10 bases align to TRBD2. The CDR3 contains 16 residues. With V trimmed by 3 bases and J by 2 bases, 6 bases remained unmatched. The germline gives CDR1 SGHNT, CDR2 YYREEE (reference sequence). The CDR3 protein is CASSSRLAGTTDTQYF. In DNA form, the CDR3 reads TGTGCCAGCAGCTCCCGACTAGCGGGCACCACAGATACGCAGTATTTT.

The V gene is TRBV29-1, the J gene TRBJ2-1; D ambiguous. This CDR3 contains 12 residues. V was clipped by 2 bases and J by 4 bases, with 6 bases between them. Per the germline V gene, CDR1 is SQVTM and CDR2 is ANQGSEA. The CDR3, as DNA: TGCAGCGTTGAATTCATGTACAATGAGCAGTTCTTC. It translates to CSVEFMYNEQFF.

The gene calls are TRBV10-3 and TRBJ1-1; D may be TRBD1 (6 bases). The CDR3 loop spans 13 amino acids. From germline, CDR1 is ENHRY and CDR2 SYGVKD. The V gene lost 11 bases and the J gene lost 0 bases, with 13 bases spanning the gap. The DNA of the CDR3 is TGTGCCTCCCGGACAGAACTGAACACTGAAGCTTTCTTT. Its translation: CASRTELNTEAFF.

The gene calls are TRBV6-1 and TRBJ2-5; 14 bases are shared with TRBD2. Germline lookup yields CDR1 MNHNS and CDR2 SASEGT. Unmatched junction bases numbered 6, after V lost 6 bases and J lost 12 bases. This CDR3 has 13 residues. CDR3 in DNA: TGTGCCAGCAGGGGACTAGCGGGAGTTGGGGAGTACTTC. Encoded protein: CASRGLAGVGEYF.

The chain is built from TRBV7-9 and TRBJ2-7; D not resolved. The CDR3 spans 12 residues. The V gene lost 0 bases and the J gene lost 5 bases, with 5 bases spanning the gap. Looked up from germline, CDR1 is SEHNR and CDR2 is FQNEAQ (reference sequence). In DNA form, the CDR3 reads TGTGCCAGCAGCTTAGCACAGCACGAGCAGTACTTC. Translation gives CASSLAQHEQYF. The full variable domain, with the rest looked up from reference TRBV7-9 and TRBJ2-7, is DTGVSQNPRHKITKRGQNVTFRCDPISEHNRLYWYRQTLGQGPEFLTYFQNEAQLEKSRLLSDRFSAERPKGSFSTLEIQRTEQGDSAMYLCASSLAQHEQYFGPGTRLTVT.

The chain employs TRBV7-9 and TRBJ1-1; 11 bases fit TRBD1. Germline CDR1 and CDR2: SEHNR and FQNEAQ (reference sequence). With V trimmed by 3 bases and J by 1 base, 4 bases remained unmatched. This CDR3 has 16 residues. The CDR3 DNA reads as TGTGCCAGCAGCTTGGACGGACAGGGGGCGAACACTGAAGCTTTCTTT. Encoded protein: CASSLDGQGANTEAFF.

This clone was picked up one time. The gene calls are TRBV27 and TRBJ2-7, with D possibly matching TRBD1 (6 bases). The CDR3 covers 16 residues. Trimming pared 4 bases from V and 2 bases from J, leaving 18 bases between. Germline V CDR1 and CDR2: MNHEY, SMNVEV (reference sequence). The CDR3 coding sequence is TGTGCCAGCAGTTCGTGGACCGGGACATCCCCCTACGAGCAGTACTTC. Its protein product is CASSSWTGTSPYEQYF.

This clone was observed a few times. This chain links TRBV6-6 with TRBJ2-3, with no clear D. V shed 0 bases and J shed 4 bases, with 8 bases lying between them. Germline assignment: CDR1 MNHNY and CDR2 SVGAGI (reference sequence). The CDR3 runs 14 residues. In DNA, the CDR3 is TGTGCCAGCAGTTACTCGTACCCCCCAGATACGCAGTATTTT. Its translation: CASSYSYPPDTQYF.

The chain couples TRBV6-1 to TRBJ1-5, with D possibly being TRBD1 (6 bases). V was pared by 4 bases and J by 1 base, with 8 bases between. This CDR3 is 14 amino acids long. The germline CDR1 and CDR2 sequences are MNHNS and SASEGT. CDR3 sequence (DNA): TGTGCCAGCAGTGTGACAGGAAGCAATCAGCCCCAGCATTTT. The encoded protein is CASSVTGSNQPQHF.

The genes are TRBV7-8 and TRBJ1-5; TRBD1 agrees at 8 bases. V dropped 5 bases and J dropped 0; count of bases not matched to a gene: 9. This CDR3 has 17 residues. The germline gives CDR1 SGHVS, CDR2 FQNEAQ. CDR3 sequence: CASSLFGRGLSNQPQHF. The CDR3 coding sequence is TGTGCCAGCAGCCTGTTTGGCAGGGGGCTTAGCAATCAGCCCCAGCATTTT.

The V and J genes are TRBV27 and TRBJ2-7; 9 bases align to TRBD2. This CDR3 has 14 amino acids. Germline values: CDR1 MNHEY, CDR2 SMNVEV (reference sequence). The V segment lost 5 bases and the J segment 6 bases; nucleotides outside the gene matches: 8. DNA of the CDR3: TGTGCCAGCAGTCTTACTAGCGGGTGGTTCGAGCAGTACTTC. It encodes CASSLTSGWFEQYF.

The V call is TRBV6-6, the J call TRBJ1-3; TRBD1 is a possible D gene (6 bases). Trimming removed 5 bases at V and 4 bases at J, with 15 bases between. Looked up from germline, CDR1 is MNHNY and CDR2 is SVGAGI (reference sequence). This CDR3 is 15 amino acids long. CDR3 nucleotides: TGTGCCAGCAGTCGGAGACAGGTTCGAGGAAACACCATATATTTT. This gives the protein CASSRRQVRGNTIYF.

In its sample, this clone was seen once. The chain uses TRBV19 and TRBJ2-2, with D tentatively TRBD2 (7 bases). V was pared by 3 bases and J by 6 bases, with 14 bases between. The CDR3 consists of 15 residues. Germline values: CDR1 LNHDA, CDR2 SQIVND (reference sequence). Here the CDR3 DNA reads TGTGCCAGTAGTATGTCGGGGGGCCTCCCCGGGGAGCTGTTTTTT. It encodes CASSMSGGLPGELFF.

In this sample, this clone turned up once. The chain uses TRBV29-1 and TRBJ1-1; possibly TRBD1 for D (5 bases). The V end lost 6 bases, the J end lost 7 bases, and 21 bases lay between the germline ends. Germline lookup yields CDR1 SQVTM and CDR2 ANQGSEA. The length of the CDR3 is 14 residues. CDR3 sequence: CSVLSAGVPGEAFF. The CDR3 DNA reads as TGCAGCGTCCTCTCGGCGGGGGTTCCCGGTGAAGCTTTCTTT.

This chain joins TRBV6-6 and TRBJ1-5, with D hard to call. V was shortened by 4 bases and J by 8 bases, with 3 bases between the two germline ends. Germline V gives CDR1 MNHNY, CDR2 SVGAGI (reference sequence). This CDR3 contains 10 residues. The CDR3 sequence is CASSLEPQHF. The CDR3 bases are TGTGCCAGCAGTTTGGAGCCCCAGCATTTT.

The CDR3, as DNA: TGTGCCAGCAAAATGCGATTTGGAAACACCATATATTTT. It yields the protein CASKMRFGNTIYF. The V call is TRBV6-5, the J call TRBJ1-3; D not resolved. Per the germline V gene, CDR1 is MNHEY and CDR2 is SVGAGI. V gave up 7 bases and J gave up 3 bases, with 10 bases separating them. There are 13 residues in the CDR3.

This chain joins TRBV18 and TRBJ2-2; 8 bases agree with TRBD2. From germline, CDR1 is KGHSH and CDR2 LQKENI. The CDR3 has 15 amino acids. The junction had 0 bases not matched to a gene; V was cut back by 3 bases and J by 0 bases. This chain's CDR3 is CASSPGLANTGELFF. The DNA for the CDR3 is TGTGCCAGCTCACCGGGACTAGCGAACACCGGGGAGCTGTTTTTT.

V gene TRBV5-4 combines with J gene TRBJ2-3, with D possibly matching TRBD2 (5 bases). The CDR3 spans 15 residues. Trimming took off 4 bases at V and 5 bases at J, with 17 bases between the two ends. Germline V gene sequence: CDR1 SGHNT, CDR2 YYREEE (reference sequence). The CDR3 region has the DNA TGTGCCAGCAGCGGGAGTCCTTACTCCGGAGATACGCAGTATTTT. Its translation is CASSGSPYSGDTQYF.

The DNA of the CDR3 is TGTGCCAGCAGCTCTAACAGGGGCCTGATCCAAGAGACCCAGTACTTC. It codes for CASSSNRGLIQETQYF. The chain joins TRBV9 to TRBJ2-5, with TRBD1 identical over 7 bases. V shed 4 bases, J shed 1 base, and the junction held 10 bases outside the gene matches. Germline-derived CDR1 and CDR2 are SGDLS and YYNGEE. This CDR3 comprises 16 residues. Filled out from reference TRBV9 and TRBJ2-5, the complete variable domain reads DSGVTQTPKHLITATGQRVTLRCSPRSGDLSVYWYQQSLDQGLQFLIQYYNGEERAKGNILERFSAQQFPDLHSELNLSSLELGDSALYFCASSSNRGLIQETQYFGPGTRLLVL.

The chain is built from TRBV11-2 and TRBJ1-1; D gene uncertain. The CDR3 covers 13 residues. Germline CDR1 is SGHAT and CDR2 is FQNNGV. Trimming removed 7 bases from V and 2 bases from J, with 11 bases in between. The CDR3 DNA reads TGTGCCAGCAATCCCCGGGGAAACACTGAAGCTTTCTTT. Residues: CASNPRGNTEAFF. Variable domain in full (rest from reference TRBV11-2 and TRBJ1-1): EAGVAQSPRYKIIEKRQSVAFWCNPISGHATLYWYQQILGQGPKLLIQFQNNGVVDDSQLPKDRFSAERLKGVDSTLKIQPAKLEDSAVYLCASNPRGNTEAFFGQGTRLTVV.

This sequence joins TRBV5-1 and TRBJ1-1; D uncertain. CDR3 size: 15 residues. Germline lookup yields CDR1 SGHRS and CDR2 YFSETQ. V lost 0 bases and J 0 bases, leaving 9 bases between the germline ends. The CDR3 sequence is CASSLVGAMNTEAFF. In DNA, the CDR3 is TGCGCCAGCAGCTTGGTTGGTGCGATGAACACTGAAGCTTTCTTT. Together with reference TRBV5-1 and TRBJ1-1, the CDR3 gives the full variable domain: KAGVTQTPRYLIKTRGQQVTLSCSPISGHRSVSWYQQTPGQGLQFLFEYFSETQRNKGNFPGRFSGRQFSNSRSEMNVSTLELGDSALYLCASSLVGAMNTEAFFGQGTRLTVV.

The J gene is TRBJ2-3, the V gene TRBV29-1, with 7 bases aligning to TRBD2. CDR1 and CDR2 (germline): SQVTM, ANQGSEA. The CDR3 spans 15 residues. After removal of 2 bases from V and 5 bases from J, the junction contained 10 bases not matched to a gene. CDR3 DNA: TGCAGCGTTGAATCGGTAGCGGGTGGAAGAGATACGCAGTATTTT. It codes for CSVESVAGGRDTQYF.

The CDR3 DNA reads as TGCGCCAGCAGCTCAGGGAGAAGCCCCACTGAAGCTTTCTTT. As protein: CASSSGRSPTEAFF. The chain employs TRBV5-1 and TRBJ1-1; D possibly corresponds to TRBD1 (5 bases). CDR1 SGHRS and CDR2 YFSETQ come from the germline V gene. The CDR3 length is 14 residues. Trimming took off 3 bases at V and 4 bases at J, with 13 bases between the two ends. Based on the CDR3 plus reference TRBV5-1 and TRBJ1-1, the full variable domain is KAGVTQTPRYLIKTRGQQVTLSCSPISGHRSVSWYQQTPGQGLQFLFEYFSETQRNKGNFPGRFSGRQFSNSRSEMNVSTLELGDSALYLCASSSGRSPTEAFFGQGTRLTVV.

J is TRBJ1-1 and V is TRBV5-6; no definite D call. The V gene lost 0 bases and the J gene lost 0 bases, with 15 bases spanning the gap. The CDR3 runs to 17 residues. In germline, CDR1 is SGHDT, CDR2 YYEEEE. As DNA, the CDR3 is TGTGCCAGCAGCTTGGTCGGCGGGAGTAGGGTGAACACTGAAGCTTTCTTT. This translates into CASSLVGGSRVNTEAFF. Drawing the rest from reference TRBV5-6 and TRBJ1-1, the complete variable domain is DAGVTQSPTHLIKTRGQQVTLRCSPKSGHDTVSWYQQALGQGPQFIFQYYEEEERQRGNFPDRFSGHQFPNYSSELNVNALLLGDSALYLCASSLVGGSRVNTEAFFGQGTRLTVV.

In DNA, the CDR3 is TGTGCCAGCAGCGTAGGGACTAGCGGGGGGGCCTTTGAGACCCAGTACTTC. The encoded protein is CASSVGTSGGAFETQYF. This chain links TRBV9 with TRBJ2-5; 15 bases are shared with TRBD2. The germline gives CDR1 SGDLS, CDR2 YYNGEE. There are 17 residues in the CDR3. V was pared by 0 bases and J by 5 bases, with 5 bases of the junction left unmatched.

The gene calls are TRBV5-4 and TRBJ1-2; D gene unclear. The CDR3 runs 14 residues. Germline values: CDR1 SGHNT, CDR2 YYREEE (reference sequence). V gave up 0 bases and J gave up 2 bases, with 8 bases separating them. The chain's CDR3 is CASSLGQRNYGYTF. The CDR3 nucleotides are TGTGCCAGCAGCTTGGGGCAACGAAACTATGGCTACACCTTC.

J is TRBJ2-5 and V is TRBV19, with 7 bases identical to TRBD1. CDR1 and CDR2 from the germline V gene are LNHDA and SQIVND (reference sequence). The CDR3 sequence is 13 residues long. Trimming removed 6 bases from V and 2 bases from J; junction bases left unmatched: 3. CDR3 coding DNA: TGTGCCAGTAGAAGGACAGGTCAAGAGACCCAGTACTTC. It yields the protein CASRRTGQETQYF.

This chain connects TRBV5-1 to TRBJ2-1; 8 nucleotides match TRBD2. The CDR3 sequence is 18 residues long. Per the germline V gene, CDR1 is SGHRS and CDR2 is YFSETQ. V was pared by 2 bases and J by 7 bases, with 17 bases of the junction left unmatched. The CDR3 sequence is CASSFFGSGTRGGNEQFF. Written as DNA, the CDR3 is TGCGCCAGCAGCTTTTTTGGCTCGGGGACTAGGGGAGGGAATGAGCAGTTCTTC.